This is a list of T cell receptor beta chains from one sample in a study of radiotherapy plus CTLA-4 blockade in lung cancer. Sequenced by immunoSEQ multiplex PCR; TCRdb stores in-frame clones only, minus some. The repertoire holds roughly 85,000 clones, 70% to 90% seen once, with approximately 15% in the top ten. The starting material was peripheral blood, obtained from a patient treated with radiotherapy plus ipilimumab. The receptor source for this set is a human donor with non-small cell lung cancer that progressed on radiotherapy plus ipilimumab. CDR3s include the opening cysteine and the closing phenylalanine or tryptophan. A D gene is named only where the DNA matches it firmly. Rows give clone size only sometimes, using once, few, many, or a class for an expanded clone.

d_call: NA
v_call: TRBV7-2
j_call: TRBJ2-3
clone_size: NA
cdr3_nt: TGTGCCAGCAGCTCGTCGACTCCCCCAGATACGCAGTATTTT
cdr3_aa: CASSSSTPPDTQYF

d_call: NA
v_call: TRBV20-1
j_call: TRBJ1-2
clone_size: once
cdr3_nt: TGCAGTGCAGACGCCCCCGATGGCTACACCTTC
cdr3_aa: CSADAPDGYTF

d_call: TRBD1
v_call: TRBV7-2
j_call: TRBJ1-1
clone_size: NA
cdr3_nt: TGTGCCAGCAGCCCCTCACAGGGGGCAGGAGGTGAAGCTTTCTTT
cdr3_aa: CASSPSQGAGGEAFF

d_call: TRBD1
v_call: TRBV5-5
j_call: TRBJ1-2
clone_size: NA
cdr3_nt: TGTGCCAGCAGCTGGGATACGGACAGGGGATCGGGCTACACCTTC
cdr3_aa: CASSWDTDRGSGYTF

d_call: TRBD2
v_call: TRBV15
j_call: TRBJ2-1
clone_size: NA
cdr3_nt: TGTGCCACCAGCAGAGATGAGGGAGCGAGCGGGAGGAATGAGCAGTTCTTC
cdr3_aa: CATSRDEGASGRNEQFF

d_call: NA
v_call: TRBV7-2
j_call: TRBJ1-3
clone_size: NA
cdr3_nt: TGTGCCAGCAGCTTACAGGTTCACTCTGGAAACACCATATATTTT
cdr3_aa: CASSLQVHSGNTIYF

d_call: NA
v_call: TRBV5-1
j_call: TRBJ2-5
clone_size: NA
cdr3_nt: TGCGCCAGCAGCCTGACGTTGGGGGCCGGAGAGACCCAGTACTTC
cdr3_aa: CASSLTLGAGETQYF

d_call: TRBD2
v_call: TRBV10-3
j_call: TRBJ2-3
clone_size: NA
cdr3_nt: TGTGCCGCGGGCCGGGGGGGCGCAGATACGCAGTATTTT
cdr3_aa: CAAGRGGADTQYF

d_call: TRBD2
v_call: TRBV4-1
j_call: TRBJ2-3
clone_size: NA
cdr3_nt: TGCGCCAGCAGCCCGGCCCGAAAAGCGGGAGTCTCAGGCACAGATACGCAGTATTTT
cdr3_aa: CASSPARKAGVSGTDTQYF

d_call: NA
v_call: TRBV19
j_call: TRBJ2-2
clone_size: NA
cdr3_nt: TGTGCCAGTAGTGGTTTCGCGGGGCCCGGGGAGCTGTTTTTT
cdr3_aa: CASSGFAGPGELFF

d_call: NA
v_call: TRBV27
j_call: TRBJ2-7
clone_size: NA
cdr3_nt: TGTGCCAGCAGGAAATCACGTGACAGCAGGGAGGTCGCCTACGAGCAGTACTTC
cdr3_aa: CASRKSRDSREVAYEQYF

d_call: TRBD1
v_call: TRBV2
j_call: TRBJ2-5
clone_size: NA
cdr3_nt: TGTGCCAGCACCCGGGCTCTTACAGGGGGCGCTCCGCTCGAGACCCAGTACTTC
cdr3_aa: CASTRALTGGAPLETQYF

d_call: NA
v_call: TRBV5-1
j_call: TRBJ1-1
clone_size: NA
cdr3_nt: TGCGCCAGCAGCTTGGGGGCAGGGGCCCGGAACACTGAAGCTTTCTTT
cdr3_aa: CASSLGAGARNTEAFF

d_call: TRBD1
v_call: TRBV7-2
j_call: TRBJ2-7
clone_size: NA
cdr3_nt: TGTGCCACCAAGGGACAGGGGGCGTTCTACGAGCAGTACTTC
cdr3_aa: CATKGQGAFYEQYF

d_call: TRBD2
v_call: TRBV5-1
j_call: TRBJ2-3
clone_size: NA
cdr3_nt: TGCGCCAGCAGCTCACTAGCGGACATCACAGATACGCAGTATTTT
cdr3_aa: CASSSLADITDTQYF

d_call: TRBD1
v_call: TRBV5-1
j_call: TRBJ2-7
clone_size: NA
cdr3_nt: TGCGCCAGCAGCTTGGGCCCCGGGACAGGGCTTCCATCGAGCTCCTACGAGCAGTACTTC
cdr3_aa: CASSLGPGTGLPSSSYEQYF

d_call: TRBD2
v_call: TRBV5-1
j_call: TRBJ2-3
clone_size: NA
cdr3_nt: TGCGCCAGCAGCCTTCCGAGCGGGGAGGGCACAGATACGCAGTATTTT
cdr3_aa: CASSLPSGEGTDTQYF

d_call: NA
v_call: TRBV5-6
j_call: TRBJ1-1
clone_size: NA
cdr3_nt: TGTGCCAGCAGGCGGGGGTTTATCGGGGACAACTTTGAAGCTTTCTTT
cdr3_aa: CASRRGFIGDNFEAFF

d_call: TRBD1
v_call: TRBV5-4
j_call: TRBJ1-1
clone_size: NA
cdr3_nt: TGTGCCAGCAGCCCTAAGATGGGACAGGGGGTAACTGAAGCTTTCTTT
cdr3_aa: CASSPKMGQGVTEAFF

d_call: NA
v_call: TRBV9
j_call: TRBJ1-4
clone_size: NA
cdr3_nt: TGTGCCAGCAGCGTGGGAGGGAATAATGAAAAACTGTTTTTT
cdr3_aa: CASSVGGNNEKLFF

d_call: NA
v_call: TRBV14
j_call: TRBJ2-3
clone_size: NA
cdr3_nt: TGTGCCAGCAGCCACTTAGGGTTTTTGGGTCGAACACACGGAGATACGCAGTATTTT
cdr3_aa: CASSHLGFLGRTHGDTQYF

d_call: NA
v_call: TRBV7-3
j_call: TRBJ1-2
clone_size: NA
cdr3_nt: TGTGCCAGCAGCTTATCTCCAAACTATGGCTACACCTTC
cdr3_aa: CASSLSPNYGYTF

d_call: TRBD1
v_call: TRBV25-1
j_call: TRBJ2-7
clone_size: NA
cdr3_nt: TGTGCCAGCAGTGCAGCCGACCGGGACAGCCTCGAGCAGTACTTC
cdr3_aa: CASSAADRDSLEQYF

d_call: TRBD2
v_call: TRBV9
j_call: TRBJ2-7
clone_size: once
cdr3_nt: TGTGCCAGCAGCGTAGGTCAGACTAGCGGAACTTACGAGCAGTACTTC
cdr3_aa: CASSVGQTSGTYEQYF

d_call: NA
v_call: TRBV4-1
j_call: TRBJ2-7
clone_size: few
cdr3_nt: TGCGCCAGCAGCCAAGACGCGACACGCCCAAGCGAGCAGTACTTC
cdr3_aa: CASSQDATRPSEQYF

d_call: NA
v_call: TRBV2
j_call: TRBJ2-7
clone_size: NA
cdr3_nt: TGTGCCAGCAATTTGTTGGGTGCCTACGAGCAGTACTTC
cdr3_aa: CASNLLGAYEQYF

d_call: NA
v_call: TRBV6-4
j_call: TRBJ2-2
clone_size: NA
cdr3_nt: TGTGCCAGCAGTGACCCGCGGACTGGCACCGGGGAGCTGTTTTTT
cdr3_aa: CASSDPRTGTGELFF

d_call: NA
v_call: TRBV10-3
j_call: TRBJ1-2
clone_size: few
cdr3_nt: TGTGCCATCAGGGGCCAGATCGGCTATGGCTACACCTTC
cdr3_aa: CAIRGQIGYGYTF

d_call: NA
v_call: TRBV5-6
j_call: TRBJ1-1
clone_size: NA
cdr3_nt: TGTGCCAGCAGCTCAGGACAGTTGAGGACTGAAGCTTTCTTT
cdr3_aa: CASSSGQLRTEAFF

d_call: TRBD2
v_call: TRBV12-5
j_call: TRBJ2-2
clone_size: NA
cdr3_nt: TGTGCTAGTGGGGTCCTAGCGGGAGCCACCGGGGAGCTGTTTTTT
cdr3_aa: CASGVLAGATGELFF

d_call: TRBD1
v_call: TRBV28
j_call: TRBJ1-6
clone_size: NA
cdr3_nt: TGTGCCAGCAGTTTATCAGGGGGCGAAACTTATATTTCACCCCTCCACTTT
cdr3_aa: CASSLSGGETYISPLHF

d_call: TRBD2
v_call: TRBV30
j_call: TRBJ2-3
clone_size: NA
cdr3_nt: TGTGCCTGGAAATCGACTAGCGGGAGCATGAGGGATACGCAGTATTTT
cdr3_aa: CAWKSTSGSMRDTQYF

d_call: TRBD1
v_call: TRBV19
j_call: TRBJ1-1
clone_size: NA
cdr3_nt: TGTGCCAGTAGTCCCCTCCGGGACAGGGGTCGGACTGAAGCTTTCTTT
cdr3_aa: CASSPLRDRGRTEAFF

d_call: TRBD1
v_call: TRBV7-2
j_call: TRBJ1-3
clone_size: NA
cdr3_nt: TGTGCCAGCAGCTTGGACAGGGGGATTACGGGAAACACCATATATTTT
cdr3_aa: CASSLDRGITGNTIYF

d_call: TRBD2
v_call: TRBV11-1
j_call: TRBJ2-3
clone_size: NA
cdr3_nt: TGTGCCAGCAGCTTAGGGCCGGGACTAGCGGGGGGCACAGATACGCAGTATTTT
cdr3_aa: CASSLGPGLAGGTDTQYF

d_call: TRBD1
v_call: TRBV27
j_call: TRBJ2-3
clone_size: NA
cdr3_nt: TGTGCCAGCAGTTCGGACAGGGGTTTCACAGATACGCAGTATTTT
cdr3_aa: CASSSDRGFTDTQYF

d_call: NA
v_call: TRBV18
j_call: TRBJ2-7
clone_size: NA
cdr3_nt: TGTGCCAGCTCACCACCGGTGGCGCCCTACGAGCAGTACTTC
cdr3_aa: CASSPPVAPYEQYF

d_call: TRBD2
v_call: TRBV5-1
j_call: TRBJ2-5
clone_size: NA
cdr3_nt: TGCGCCAGCAGCTTGGGGACTAGCGGGCCCCTCCAACTTGAGACCCAGTACTTC
cdr3_aa: CASSLGTSGPLQLETQYF

d_call: NA
v_call: TRBV6-1
j_call: TRBJ2-1
clone_size: NA
cdr3_nt: TGTGCCAGCAGTGGAAGCAGGGGTTTATGGGCGGGGGCCCGTTACAATGAGCAGTTCTTC
cdr3_aa: CASSGSRGLWAGARYNEQFF

d_call: TRBD2
v_call: TRBV30
j_call: TRBJ2-3
clone_size: NA
cdr3_nt: TGTGCCTGGAGTCCCCTAGCGGGCTTCACAGATACGCAGTATTTT
cdr3_aa: CAWSPLAGFTDTQYF

d_call: NA
v_call: TRBV11-3
j_call: TRBJ2-3
clone_size: NA
cdr3_nt: TGTGCCAGCAGCTTTGGGACCGATACGCAGTATTTT
cdr3_aa: CASSFGTDTQYF

d_call: TRBD1
v_call: TRBV19
j_call: TRBJ2-7
clone_size: NA
cdr3_nt: TGTGCCAGTAGTATAGGGGGCACATGGACAGGCTCCTACGAGCAGTACTTC
cdr3_aa: CASSIGGTWTGSYEQYF

d_call: NA
v_call: TRBV7-2
j_call: TRBJ2-7
clone_size: NA
cdr3_nt: TGTGCCAGCAGCTTAGATGGGGCCATTGGGGAGCAGTACTTC
cdr3_aa: CASSLDGAIGEQYF

d_call: NA
v_call: TRBV2
j_call: TRBJ2-7
clone_size: NA
cdr3_nt: TGTGCCAGCCAGACCTACGAGCAGTACTTC
cdr3_aa: CASQTYEQYF

d_call: TRBD2
v_call: TRBV5-6
j_call: TRBJ2-3
clone_size: NA
cdr3_nt: TGTGCCAGCAGCCCGGGGGGGGGCGGCAGAGATACAGATACGCAGTATTTT
cdr3_aa: CASSPGGGGRDTDTQYF

d_call: NA
v_call: TRBV6-6
j_call: TRBJ1-1
clone_size: NA
cdr3_nt: TGTGCCAGCAGTTACTCGGTCCAGGGCCCTAACACTGAAGCTTTCTTT
cdr3_aa: CASSYSVQGPNTEAFF